Shown below are 22 T cell receptor beta chains from a single sample sequenced in a study of T cell responses to AZD1222 COVID-19 vaccine. Sequencing used immunoSEQ multiplex PCR; TCRdb keeps in-frame clones, though not all of them. The sample lists 100,000 to 150,000 clones, 75% to 90% occurring once. Source: peripheral blood, taken on day 0 of AZD1222 vaccination. All receptors come from an adult in good health.

The genes are TRBV19 and TRBJ2-6; D gene uncertain. There are 17 residues in the CDR3. V lost 4 bases to trimming and J lost 3 bases, with 16 bases between them. Germline assignment: CDR1 LNHDA and CDR2 SQIVND (reference sequence). For the CDR3, the DNA is TGTGCCAGTAGTAGGGCAAGGCTCCGATATGGGGCCAACGTCCTGACTTTC. Translation gives CASSRARLRYGANVLTF.

The genes are TRBV27 and TRBJ2-1; TRBD2 agrees at 7 bases. Germline assignment: CDR1 MNHEY and CDR2 SMNVEV (reference sequence). V gave up 3 bases and J gave up 4 bases; unmatched junction bases: 9. The CDR3 sequence is 16 residues long. Here the CDR3 reads CASSFSGGSTYNEQFF. The CDR3 coding sequence is TGTGCCAGCAGTTTCTCAGGCGGGAGTACTTACAATGAGCAGTTCTTC.

The chain recombines TRBV25-1 with TRBJ1-4; D not resolved. This CDR3 has 13 residues. V was pared by 5 bases and J by 2 bases, with 6 bases between. Germline values: CDR1 MGHDK, CDR2 SYGVNS. The DNA for the CDR3 is TGTGCCAGCAGTCACCTGACTAATGAAAAACTGTTTTTT. The encoded protein is CASSHLTNEKLFF.

This sequence joins TRBV7-3 and TRBJ1-1, with D unclear. The CDR3 consists of 14 residues. The germline V gene encodes CDR1 SGHTA and CDR2 FQGTGA. V was shortened by 4 bases and J by 4 bases, with 13 bases between the two germline ends. CDR3 DNA sequence: TGTGCCAGCAGCTCCTCCAGTGGGAGCACTGAAGCTTTCTTT. This gives the protein CASSSSSGSTEAFF.

CDR3: CASSLEFGSPLHF. Here the CDR3 DNA reads TGTGCCAGCAGCTTAGAGTTTGGTTCACCCCTCCACTTT. V gene TRBV11-1 combines with J gene TRBJ1-6; D is ambiguous. The CDR3 is 13 residues long. Trimming took off 1 base at V and 9 bases at J, with 7 bases between the two ends. Germline CDR1 is SGHAT and CDR2 is FQDESV (reference sequence).

This clone was recorded once. The V call is TRBV18, the J call TRBJ1-3; D is possibly TRBD1 (5 bases). Germline CDR1 and CDR2: KGHSH and LQKENI. The CDR3 covers 18 residues. V was shortened by 2 bases and J by 0 bases, with 17 bases between the two germline ends. CDR3 region: CASSPVLLGPSSGNTIYF. DNA of the CDR3: TGTGCCAGCTCACCAGTACTCTTGGGGCCTAGCTCTGGAAACACCATATATTTT.

The rearrangement joins TRBV5-1 to TRBJ2-1; 7 nucleotides agree with TRBD1. The germline CDR1 and CDR2 sequences are SGHRS and YFSETQ. With V trimmed by 3 bases and J by 0 bases, 6 bases remained unmatched. The CDR3 totals 16 residues. The CDR3 nucleotides read TGCGCCAGCAGCTCAGGGGGATCGAGCTCCTACAATGAGCAGTTCTTC. Translation gives CASSSGGSSSYNEQFF.

The CDR3: CASSFRSGYNGYTF. CDR3 nucleotide sequence: TGTGCCAGCAGTTTTAGGTCCGGATACAATGGCTACACCTTC. The chain couples TRBV27 to TRBJ1-2; no definite D call. V dropped 3 bases and J dropped 6 bases, with 14 bases sitting between them. From germline, CDR1 is MNHEY and CDR2 SMNVEV (reference sequence). The CDR3 contains 14 residues.

V is TRBV29-1 and J is TRBJ2-7; the match to TRBD1 covers 9 bases. The germline gives CDR1 SQVTM, CDR2 ANQGSEA. This CDR3 is 13 amino acids long. After removal of 4 bases from V and 5 bases from J, the junction contained 6 bases not matched to a gene. The CDR3 DNA reads as TGCAGCGTTGCGCGGGACAGGGAAAACGAGCAGTACTTC. Residues: CSVARDRENEQYF.

The rearrangement joins TRBV28 to TRBJ1-2; the D gene is possibly TRBD1 (5 bases). Per germline, CDR1 MDHEN and CDR2 SYDVKM. This CDR3 is 15 amino acids long. V was cut by 1 base and J by 4 bases, with 13 bases left in between. CDR3 DNA: TGTGCCAGCAGTTTATACTCGACAGCCCTCTATGGCTACACCTTC. Its protein is CASSLYSTALYGYTF.

The V gene is TRBV5-6, the J gene TRBJ2-2; tentatively, D is TRBD2 (7 bases). CDR1 is SGHDT, CDR2 YYEEEE, per germline. The CDR3 is 15 amino acids. The V and J ends lost 3 bases and 7 bases respectively, with 16 bases between them. This CDR3 is CASSSTGGLIGELFF. CDR3 nucleotides: TGTGCCAGCAGCTCTACGGGGGGCCTTATCGGGGAGCTGTTTTTT.

J is TRBJ2-2 and V is TRBV10-1; D remains ambiguous. Germline V lookup: CDR1 WNHNN, CDR2 SYGVQD (reference sequence). Trimming removed 2 bases at V and 0 bases at J, with 7 bases between. This CDR3 has 15 residues. This chain's CDR3 is CASSERCPNTGELFF. In DNA form, the CDR3 reads TGCGCCAGCAGTGAGCGGTGCCCGAACACCGGGGAGCTGTTTTTT.

This chain uses TRBV6-5 with TRBJ1-2, with D maybe TRBD1 (6 bases). This CDR3 is 15 amino acids long. Germline V CDR1 and CDR2: MNHEY, SVGAGI. V was shortened by 6 bases and J by 5 bases, with 19 bases between the two germline ends. The CDR3 loop reads CASRTQGTFLYGYTF. CDR3 nucleotide sequence: TGTGCCAGCAGAACCCAGGGGACCTTTCTTTATGGCTACACCTTC.

The chain carries TRBV11-2 and TRBJ1-6; D not resolved. The germline gives CDR1 SGHAT, CDR2 FQNNGV. The CDR3 spans 16 residues. V was trimmed by 4 bases and J by 0 bases, leaving 10 bases between them. This CDR3 is CASSYSISSYNSPLHF. The CDR3 coding sequence is TGTGCCAGCAGCTATTCGATTAGCTCCTATAATTCACCCCTCCACTTT.

The CDR3 region has the DNA TGTGCCAGCAGCTTCCGGACGGAGAACACTGAAGCTTTCTTT. Translation: CASSFRTENTEAFF. The gene calls are TRBV5-5 and TRBJ1-1; D is undetermined. Germline assignment: CDR1 SGHKS and CDR2 YYEKEE (reference sequence). The germline V and J ends were trimmed by 2 bases and 1 base, with 9 bases remaining between them. The CDR3 has 14 amino acids.

CDR3 region: CASSVNSGSPLHF. For the CDR3, the DNA is TGTGCCAGCAGCGTAAACAGTGGTTCACCCCTCCACTTT. V is TRBV9 and J is TRBJ1-6; D gene unclear. Germline V gives CDR1 SGDLS, CDR2 YYNGEE. Deletions cut 1 base from V and 9 bases from J, with 8 bases between. The CDR3 totals 13 residues.

The V gene is TRBV4-3, the J gene TRBJ1-2, with 10 bases identical to TRBD1. This CDR3 region has 18 residues. V lost 0 bases, J lost 4 bases, and 11 bases stayed unmatched. Germline CDR1 LGHNA, CDR2 YSLEER. CDR3 loop: CASSQDLADRGRVYGYTF. The CDR3, as DNA: TGCGCCAGCAGCCAAGATCTAGCTGACAGGGGGCGCGTCTATGGCTACACCTTC.

This clone occurred once. This chain uses TRBV5-6 with TRBJ1-1; 7 nucleotides agree with TRBD1. The CDR3 spans 13 residues. The V and J ends lost 4 bases and 8 bases, in that order; junction bases with no gene match: 8. Germline loops: CDR1 SGHDT, CDR2 YYEEEE. CDR3 amino acids: CASSPRRGKEAFF. The CDR3 DNA follows: TGTGCCAGCAGCCCCCGCAGGGGGAAGGAAGCTTTCTTT. Full variable domain (rest looked up from reference TRBV5-6 and TRBJ1-1): DAGVTQSPTHLIKTRGQQVTLRCSPKSGHDTVSWYQQALGQGPQFIFQYYEEEERQRGNFPDRFSGHQFPNYSSELNVNALLLGDSALYLCASSPRRGKEAFFGQGTRLTVV.

The chain employs TRBV7-3 and TRBJ2-3; D perhaps matches TRBD2 (6 bases). V was trimmed by 2 bases and J by 4 bases, leaving 16 bases between them. CDR1 is SGHTA and CDR2 is FQGTGA in the germline V gene. This CDR3 comprises 16 residues. CDR3: CASSLRGNLAADTQYF. In DNA, the CDR3 is TGTGCCAGCAGCTTACGGGGGAACCTCGCGGCAGATACGCAGTATTTT. The full variable domain, in which reference TRBV7-3 and TRBJ2-3 provide the parts outside the CDR3, is GAGVSQTPSNKVTEKGKYVELRCDPISGHTALYWYRQSLGQGPEFLIYFQGTGAADDSGLPNDRFFAVRPEGSVSTLKIQRTERGDSAVYLCASSLRGNLAADTQYFGPGTRLTVL.

V gene TRBV2 combines with J gene TRBJ1-3, with a weak D call TRBD1 (6 bases). V shed 6 bases and J shed 4 bases, with 10 bases lying between them. The CDR3 spans 13 residues. The germline gives CDR1 SNHLY, CDR2 FYNNEI. The CDR3 loop reads CASSDRFGNTIYF. Here the CDR3 DNA reads TGTGCCAGCAGCGACAGGTTCGGAAACACCATATATTTT.

The chain is built from TRBV4-3 and TRBJ2-1, with 9 bases fitting TRBD2. Losses at the gene ends were 0 bases for V and 10 bases for J; bases not matched to a gene: 7. The germline CDR1 and CDR2 sequences are LGHNA and YSLEER. The CDR3 is 15 amino acids. This CDR3 is CASSQELAGPREQFF. The CDR3 region has the DNA TGCGCCAGCAGCCAAGAACTAGCGGGCCCCAGGGAGCAGTTCTTC.

The chain uses TRBV10-2 and TRBJ2-7; 8 bases agree with TRBD2. CDR1 and CDR2 from the germline V gene are WSHSY and SAAADI. Trimming removed 2 bases from V and 2 bases from J; junction bases left unmatched: 2. This CDR3 spans 14 amino acids. The CDR3 nucleotides read TGCGCCAGCAGTGAGGTGCGGGGGGCCTACGAGCAGTACTTC. This encodes CASSEVRGAYEQYF.